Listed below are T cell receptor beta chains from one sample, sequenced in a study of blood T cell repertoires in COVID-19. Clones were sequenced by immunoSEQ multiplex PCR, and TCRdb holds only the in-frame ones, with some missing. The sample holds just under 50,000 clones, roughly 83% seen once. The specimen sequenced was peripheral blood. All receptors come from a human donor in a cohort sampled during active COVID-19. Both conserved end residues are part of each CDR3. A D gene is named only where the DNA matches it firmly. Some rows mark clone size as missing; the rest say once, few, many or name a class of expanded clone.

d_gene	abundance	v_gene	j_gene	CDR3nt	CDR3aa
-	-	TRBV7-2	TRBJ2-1	TGTGCCAGCAGCTTACCCCTAGCGTCAAGTCCGTTCTTC	CASSLPLASSPFF
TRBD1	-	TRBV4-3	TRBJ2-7	TGCGCCAGCAGCCACCGACAGGGGCCCTACGAGCAGTACTTC	CASSHRQGPYEQYF
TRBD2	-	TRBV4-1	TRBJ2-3	TGCGCCAGCAGCCAAGAGACTAGCGCAGCCGAGGCTAGTACAGATACGCAGTATTTT	CASSQETSAAEASTDTQYF
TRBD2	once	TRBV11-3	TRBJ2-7	TGTGCCAGCAGCTTAAGTTTAGGGACATCTCAACGGACTAGCGAATACGAGCAGTACTTC	CASSLSLGTSQRTSEYEQYF
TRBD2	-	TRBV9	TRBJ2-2	TGTGCCAGCAGCGTATTTCCGGGGGGGAACACCGGGGAGCTGTTTTTT	CASSVFPGGNTGELFF
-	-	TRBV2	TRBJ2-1	TGTGCCAGCAGTGACGTCAATGAGCAGTTCTTC	CASSDVNEQFF
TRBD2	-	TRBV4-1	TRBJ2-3	TGCGCCAGCAGCCAAGATCCTAGCGGGGAACTAGTTACGCAGTATTTT	CASSQDPSGELVTQYF
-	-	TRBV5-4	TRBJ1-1	TGTGCCAGCAGCTTGCGCAGTAACACTGAAGCTTTCTTT	CASSLRSNTEAFF
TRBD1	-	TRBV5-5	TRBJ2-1	TGTGCCAGCAGCCATCCCTGGACAGGGGGCTCCTACAATGAGCAGTTCTTC	CASSHPWTGGSYNEQFF
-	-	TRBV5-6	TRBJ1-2	TGTGCCAGCAGCTTGGTGGTGGGGCGATGGAATGGCTACACCTTC	CASSLVVGRWNGYTF
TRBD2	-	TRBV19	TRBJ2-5	TGTGCCACCTCGTTGGGACTAGCGGGTCGGGGAGAGACCCAGTACTTC	CATSLGLAGRGETQYF
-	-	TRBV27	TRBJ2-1	TGTGCCAGCAGTTTTGGCCTCGGGAATGAGCAGTTCTTC	CASSFGLGNEQFF
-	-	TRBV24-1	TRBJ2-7	TGTGCCACCAGTGATTTGCCGGGCTACGAGCAGTACTTC	CATSDLPGYEQYF
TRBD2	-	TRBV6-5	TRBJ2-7	TGTGCCAGCAGTTCCACTAGCGGGGTTCCCTACGAGCAGTACTTC	CASSSTSGVPYEQYF
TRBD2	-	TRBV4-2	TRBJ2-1	TGTGCCAGCAGCCAAATCCTAGCGGGGGGGTCCTACAATGAGCAGTTCTTC	CASSQILAGGSYNEQFF
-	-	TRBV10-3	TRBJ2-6	TGTGCCATCAGTGAGATAGTCACTGGGGCCAACGTCCTGACTTTC	CAISEIVTGANVLTF
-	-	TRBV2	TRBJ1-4	TGTGCCACCAAATCGACGGGGGGAGGGAATGAAAAACTGTTTTTT	CATKSTGGGNEKLFF
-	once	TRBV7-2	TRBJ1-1	TGTGCCAGCAGCTTACTCCAGGGGTTGGGAGCTTTCTTT	CASSLLQGLGAFF
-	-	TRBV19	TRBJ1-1	TGTGCCAGTAGTTCAAACACTGAAGCTTTCTTT	CASSSNTEAFF
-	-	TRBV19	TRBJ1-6	TGTGCCAGTAGCCTAAGGACAGCCCTTTCTAACAATTCACCCCTCCACTTT	CASSLRTALSNNSPLHF
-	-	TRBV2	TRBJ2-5	TGTGCCAATCTTGTAAAAGAGACCCAGTACTTC	CANLVKETQYF
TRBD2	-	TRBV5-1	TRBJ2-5	TGCGCCAGCAGCCTAGGACTAGCGGGAGGAGGAGAGACCCAGTACTTC	CASSLGLAGGGETQYF
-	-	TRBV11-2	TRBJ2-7	TGTGCCAGCAGCTTAAAACTAGTTTTGATCGAGCAGTACTTC	CASSLKLVLIEQYF
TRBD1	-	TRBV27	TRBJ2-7	TGTGCCAGCAGTTTAAGGGGGCAGTCCACCTACGAGCAGTACTTC	CASSLRGQSTYEQYF
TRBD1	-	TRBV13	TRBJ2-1	TGTGCCAGCAGCAAACGGGACAGGGCCGCCGTGTTCTTC	CASSKRDRAAVFF
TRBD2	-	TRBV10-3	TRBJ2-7	TGTGCCATCAGCGAGAGGACTAGCGGGATTAATGGGCAGTACTTC	CAISERTSGINGQYF
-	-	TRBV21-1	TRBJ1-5	TGTGCCAGCAGCAAAGCGGGTAGGGCAGGGGCCACCAATCAGCCCCAGCATTTT	CASSKAGRAGATNQPQHF
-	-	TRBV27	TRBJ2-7	TGTGCCAGCAGTCTATACGGACAGACCTACGAGCAGTACTTC	CASSLYGQTYEQYF
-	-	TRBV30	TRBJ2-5	TGTGCCTGGAGTGGGCAAAAGGGGCCACAAGAGACCCAGTACTTC	CAWSGQKGPQETQYF
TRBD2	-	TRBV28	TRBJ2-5	TGTGCCAGCAGTTTACGGCGGGGGGGCCTAAGAGGAGAGACCCAGTACTTC	CASSLRRGGLRGETQYF
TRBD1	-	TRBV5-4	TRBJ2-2	TGTGCCAGCAGCCCTCGGACAGGGGCCTCGAACACCGGGGAGCTGTTTTTT	CASSPRTGASNTGELFF
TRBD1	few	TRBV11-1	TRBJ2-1	TGTGCCAGCAGCCCCGGCATCCGGACAGGTCCCAATGAGCAGTTCTTC	CASSPGIRTGPNEQFF
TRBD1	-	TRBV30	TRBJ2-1	TGTGCCTGGAGTGTACAGGGGAAATCCTACAATGAGCAGTTCTTC	CAWSVQGKSYNEQFF
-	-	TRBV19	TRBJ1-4	TGTGCCAGTGGGACGGGGGGATTTGGTGAAAAACTGTTTTTT	CASGTGGFGEKLFF
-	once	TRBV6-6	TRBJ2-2	TGTGCCAGCAAGGAGGGATCAACTAACACCGGGGAGCTGTTTTTT	CASKEGSTNTGELFF